Listed here are 30 T cell receptor beta chains from one sample, sequenced in a study of T cell changes during pregnancy in multiple sclerosis. Libraries were prepared by immunoSEQ multiplex PCR; TCRdb keeps only in-frame clonotypes and omits some of them. The sample yields 93,000 or so clones, roughly 92% seen once. This specimen consisted of peripheral blood, obtained after pregnancy. The receptor source for this set is a female donor with multiple sclerosis, enrolled in a pregnancy study.

The chain has TRBV4-3 and TRBJ2-1; TRBD1 agrees at 7 bases. Germline V lookup: CDR1 LGHNA, CDR2 YSLEER. The junction had 5 bases not matched to a gene; V was cut back by 0 bases and J by 3 bases. The CDR3 extends over 16 amino acids. The CDR3 DNA is TGCGCCAGCAGCCAAGAGGCGACAGGGTACTACAATGAGCAGTTCTTC. This sequence encodes CASSQEATGYYNEQFF.

The rearrangement links TRBV19 to TRBJ2-1, with 7 bases identical to TRBD1. The CDR3 loop spans 14 amino acids. The germline gives CDR1 LNHDA, CDR2 SQIVND (reference sequence). V lost 4 bases, J lost 5 bases, and 5 bases stayed unmatched. The CDR3 region is CASSNPGQNNEQFF. DNA of the CDR3: TGTGCCAGTAGTAACCCGGGACAGAACAATGAGCAGTTCTTC.

The rearrangement uses TRBV6-5 and TRBJ2-1; D is unclear. V was trimmed by 2 bases and J by 5 bases, leaving 7 bases between them. From germline, CDR1 is MNHEY and CDR2 SVGAGI. The CDR3 length is 13 residues. CDR3 sequence reads: CASSYAGDNEQFF. The CDR3 nucleotides are TGTGCCAGCAGTTACGCCGGAGACAATGAGCAGTTCTTC.

The chain links TRBV7-2 to TRBJ1-5; 8 bases are shared with TRBD1. The V segment lost 8 bases and the J segment 7 bases; nucleotides outside the gene matches: 7. CDR3 length: 13 residues. Germline CDR1 reads SGHTA; CDR2 reads FQGNSA. The CDR3 protein is CASGDRGLQPQHF. In DNA, the CDR3 is TGTGCCAGCGGCGACAGGGGACTCCAGCCCCAGCATTTT.

The chain links TRBV5-5 to TRBJ2-3, with 8 positions matching TRBD2. Losses at the gene ends were 4 bases for V and 4 bases for J; bases not matched to a gene: 14. There are 17 residues in the CDR3. Germline V gene data show CDR1 as SGHKS and CDR2 as YYEKEE (reference sequence). The CDR3 region is CASSATRTSKVADTQYF. The CDR3 DNA sequence: TGTGCCAGCAGCGCCACCCGGACTAGCAAGGTCGCAGATACGCAGTATTTT.

This chain uses TRBV18 with TRBJ1-2; no definite D call. Trimming left V 3 bases short and J 9 bases short, with 14 bases between. The CDR3 runs 13 residues. Per germline, CDR1 KGHSH and CDR2 LQKENI. In DNA, the CDR3 is TGTGCCAGCTCACCTAGGACTGATGCGCGCTACACCTTC. This sequence encodes CASSPRTDARYTF.

This clone was picked up one time. Written as DNA, the CDR3 is TGCGCCAGCAGTTTAGCGAGTCAGGTTGCCGTCTATGGCTACACCTTC. Residues: CASSLASQVAVYGYTF. This rearrangement joins TRBV5-1 to TRBJ1-2; D remains unclear. Germline loops: CDR1 SGHRS, CDR2 YFSETQ. V dropped 5 bases and J dropped 4 bases, with 21 bases sitting between them. This CDR3 region has 16 residues.

As DNA, the CDR3 is TGTGCCAGCAGCTTAGGGAGTGAAGCTTTCTTT. It encodes CASSLGSEAFF. The chain links TRBV7-9 to TRBJ1-1, with no clear D. The CDR3 contains 11 residues. V gave up 1 base and J gave up 7 bases, with 4 bases separating them. CDR1 and CDR2 (germline): SEHNR, FQNEAQ (reference sequence).

The V gene is TRBV7-9, the J gene TRBJ1-4, with TRBD1 identical over 9 bases. The V and J ends lost 4 bases and 7 bases, in that order; junction bases with no gene match: 16. The CDR3 covers 18 residues. In germline, CDR1 is SEHNR, CDR2 FQNEAQ (reference sequence). CDR3 region: CASSSTGTGNLMIEKLFF. As DNA, the CDR3 is TGTGCCAGCAGCTCAACGGGGACAGGGAATTTAATGATTGAAAAACTGTTTTTT.

J is TRBJ2-1 and V is TRBV27; perhaps TRBD2 as D (5 bases). V lost 6 bases and J 2 bases, leaving 8 bases between the germline ends. CDR1 MNHEY and CDR2 SMNVEV come from the germline V gene (reference sequence). The CDR3 covers 13 residues. This CDR3 is CASREETYNEQFF. In DNA form, the CDR3 reads TGTGCCAGCAGGGAGGAAACCTACAATGAGCAGTTCTTC.

V is TRBV28 and J is TRBJ2-7; 7 bases align to TRBD2. V was clipped by 7 bases and J by 7 bases; unmatched bases: 7. The germline V gene has CDR1 MDHEN and CDR2 SYDVKM. CDR3 size: 12 residues. CDR3 nucleotides: TGTGCCAGCACCCCCCGGGGGGATGAGCAGTACTTC. Translated, it gives CASTPRGDEQYF.

This rearrangement joins TRBV6-6 to TRBJ2-2; D not resolved. The CDR3 contains 14 residues. From germline, CDR1 is MNHNY and CDR2 SVGAGI (reference sequence). Trimming pared 0 bases from V and 7 bases from J, leaving 9 bases between. In DNA, the CDR3 is TGTGCCAGCAGTTACTCGCCTTCTAACGGGGAGCTGTTTTTT. This gives the protein CASSYSPSNGELFF.

The chain carries TRBV6-5 and TRBJ1-2; 9 bases agree with TRBD1. Germline V gene data show CDR1 as MNHEY and CDR2 as SVGAGI. The CDR3 sequence is 15 residues long. Trimming at V came to 6 bases and at J to 4 bases, leaving 9 bases not matched to a gene. The CDR3 protein is CASRRTGEMGYGYTF. CDR3 in DNA: TGTGCCAGCAGGAGGACAGGGGAAATGGGCTATGGCTACACCTTC.

V gene TRBV7-9 combines with J gene TRBJ2-5, with 13 bases fitting TRBD2. Germline V gene data show CDR1 as SEHNR and CDR2 as FQNEAQ (reference sequence). The CDR3 sequence is 17 residues long. J lost 5 bases, V lost 1 base, and 7 bases had no gene match. Here the CDR3 DNA reads TGTGCCAGCAGCTTAGATGGCGGACTAGCGGGAGTGGAGACCCAGTACTTC. Protein: CASSLDGGLAGVETQYF. Variable domain in full (rest from reference TRBV7-9 and TRBJ2-5): DTGVSQNPRHKITKRGQNVTFRCDPISEHNRLYWYRQTLGQGPEFLTYFQNEAQLEKSRLLSDRFSAERPKGSFSTLEIQRTEQGDSAMYLCASSLDGGLAGVETQYFGPGTRLLVL.

The J gene is TRBJ1-1, the V gene TRBV6-1; D not resolved. This CDR3 is built from 13 residues. CDR1 and CDR2 (germline): MNHNS, SASEGT. Trimming removed 7 bases at V and 0 bases at J, with 9 bases between. The CDR3 DNA reads TGTGCCAGCACCGTGCTAATGAACACTGAAGCTTTCTTT. It yields the protein CASTVLMNTEAFF.

The genes are TRBV29-1 and TRBJ2-1, with 7 nucleotides matching TRBD2. The germline gives CDR1 SQVTM, CDR2 ANQGSEA. This CDR3 spans 16 amino acids. Unmatched junction bases numbered 11, after V lost 6 bases and J lost 0 bases. This CDR3 reads CSVARLADSSYNEQFF. The CDR3 DNA reads as TGCAGCGTCGCCAGACTAGCCGATAGCTCCTACAATGAGCAGTTCTTC.

J is TRBJ2-4 and V is TRBV10-1, with D unclear. The V and J ends lost 3 bases and 2 bases respectively, with 11 bases between them. The CDR3 sequence is 15 residues long. Looked up from germline, CDR1 is WNHNN and CDR2 is SYGVQD (reference sequence). The CDR3 loop is CASSDLAATKNIQYF. The CDR3 bases are TGCGCCAGCAGTGATCTGGCCGCAACCAAAAACATTCAGTACTTC.

The chain employs TRBV15 and TRBJ2-3; the D gene is possibly TRBD1 (6 bases). V was pared by 1 base and J by 5 bases, with 16 bases between. CDR1 and CDR2 from the germline V gene are LNHNV and YYDKDF (reference sequence). The CDR3 is 16 residues long. DNA for the CDR3: TGTGCCACCAGCAGAGCCAGGGGTCAGGGCATAGATACGCAGTATTTT. Its translation: CATSRARGQGIDTQYF.

A few counts support this clone. V is TRBV5-6 and J is TRBJ1-1; D remains ambiguous. CDR1 SGHDT and CDR2 YYEEEE come from the germline V gene. This CDR3 has 14 amino acids. V lost 0 bases to trimming and J lost 8 bases, with 14 bases between them. CDR3 coding DNA: TGTGCCAGCAGCTTGGGGGTCAGGCTTGGGGAAGCTTTCTTT. Translated, it gives CASSLGVRLGEAFF.

This clone was recorded only once. The V and J genes are TRBV10-3 and TRBJ2-1; 8 nucleotides line up with TRBD2. The ends lost 5 bases at V and 9 bases at J; junction bases unmatched: 3. This CDR3 is 12 amino acids long. Per the germline V gene, CDR1 is ENHRY and CDR2 is SYGVKD. CDR3 in amino acids: CAISRGGVEQFF. The CDR3 nucleotides are TGTGCCATCAGTCGGGGGGGAGTTGAGCAGTTCTTC.

The V and J genes are TRBV9 and TRBJ2-5, with 12 bases fitting TRBD2. This CDR3 has 16 residues. Trimming at V came to 4 bases and at J to 4 bases, leaving 8 bases not matched to a gene. Germline-derived CDR1 and CDR2 are SGDLS and YYNGEE. The CDR3 coding sequence is TGTGCCAGCAGCCCACAACCGGGACTAGCGGGAGAGACCCAGTACTTC. It yields the protein CASSPQPGLAGETQYF.

V gene TRBV2 combines with J gene TRBJ1-1, with 9 bases matching TRBD1. Germline V gene lookup returns CDR1 SNHLY and CDR2 FYNNEI. V shed 7 bases and J 1 base; nucleotides not matched to a gene: 4. This CDR3 has 14 amino acids. This chain's CDR3 is CASNLQGANTEAFF. Here the CDR3 DNA reads TGTGCCAGCAACTTACAGGGGGCGAACACTGAAGCTTTCTTT.

The V gene is TRBV18, the J gene TRBJ1-1; 7 positions agree with TRBD1. The junction had 4 bases not matched to a gene; V was cut back by 3 bases and J by 0 bases. Germline CDR1 and CDR2: KGHSH and LQKENI. This CDR3 contains 15 residues. CDR3 DNA: TGTGCCAGCTCACCGGGACAGATTTTGAACACTGAAGCTTTCTTT. This encodes CASSPGQILNTEAFF.

This clone occurred a few times. The J gene is TRBJ1-5, the V gene TRBV6-1; unclear D gene. Per the germline V gene, CDR1 is MNHNS and CDR2 is SASEGT. The CDR3 is 13 residues long. The ends were cut back, 8 bases at V and 7 bases at J, with 15 bases in the middle. The CDR3, as DNA: TGTGCCAGCGCAGACTTGGAGCACCAGCCCCAGCATTTT. This encodes CASADLEHQPQHF.

The V call is TRBV5-1, the J call TRBJ2-7; 7 bases align to TRBD2. J lost 5 bases, V lost 5 bases, and 13 bases had no gene match. CDR1 SGHRS and CDR2 YFSETQ come from the germline V gene. The CDR3 spans 15 residues. CDR3 loop: CASSSSGGSINEQYF. DNA of the CDR3: TGCGCCAGCAGTTCCTCCGGCGGGAGTATCAACGAGCAGTACTTC.

This rearrangement joins TRBV11-2 to TRBJ2-5; D may be TRBD2 (5 bases). V shed 6 bases and J shed 5 bases, with 13 bases lying between them. The CDR3 runs 13 residues. Germline V gene lookup returns CDR1 SGHAT and CDR2 FQNNGV. The CDR3 DNA reads TGTGCCAGCAGGGCGGAGGCTCGGGAGACCCAGTACTTC. This codes for CASRAEARETQYF.

Here the CDR3 reads CASRGTGSTEAFF. The CDR3 DNA follows: TGTGCCAGCAGAGGGACAGGGAGCACTGAAGCTTTCTTT. The J gene is TRBJ1-1, the V gene TRBV2, with 9 bases fitting TRBD1. This CDR3 spans 13 amino acids. Germline-derived CDR1 and CDR2 are SNHLY and FYNNEI. V gave up 6 bases and J gave up 4 bases; unmatched junction bases: 3.

This chain joins TRBV5-5 and TRBJ2-2; 10 bases align to TRBD1. The CDR3 extends over 15 amino acids. The V gene end was trimmed by 5 bases and the J gene end by 3 bases; junction bases not matched to a gene: 4. The V gene's germline CDR1 is SGHKS and CDR2 YYEKEE (reference sequence). CDR3 bases: TGTGCCAGCAGTTGGACAGGGGGGTACACCGGGGAGCTGTTTTTT. The encoded protein is CASSWTGGYTGELFF.

This chain links TRBV2 with TRBJ2-3, with TRBD2 matching 11 bases. Germline values: CDR1 SNHLY, CDR2 FYNNEI. The CDR3 sequence is 15 residues long. V gave up 4 bases and J gave up 6 bases; unmatched junction bases: 6. The CDR3: CASSGVSGGADTQYF. The CDR3 DNA follows: TGTGCCAGCAGTGGGGTTAGCGGGGGGGCCGATACGCAGTATTTT.

The chain carries TRBV6-1 and TRBJ1-5; no firm D call. The V and J ends lost 4 bases and 9 bases respectively, with 13 bases between them. CDR3 length equals 13 residues. Germline lookup yields CDR1 MNHNS and CDR2 SASEGT. The chain's CDR3 is CASSGDPGRPQHF. For the CDR3, the DNA is TGTGCCAGCAGTGGCGACCCCGGGAGGCCCCAGCATTTT.